This T cell receptor (beta chain) was recorded in a study of blood T cell repertoires in COVID-19. TCRdb's copy holds only in-frame clones and misses some; the assay was immunoSEQ multiplex PCR. The sample holds about 290,000 clones, about 82% seen once. After removal of 3 bases from V and 18 bases from J, the junction contained 5 bases not matched to a gene. Per germline, CDR1 MGHDK and CDR2 SYGVNS. The CDR3 runs to 11 residues. The TCR comes from a woman aged 45 to 65 with active or convalescent COVID-19. Sequencing was carried out using peripheral blood. The chain recombines TRBV25-1 with TRBJ1-6, with 7 positions matching TRBD1. This CDR3 reads CASSDGQASHF. CDR3 sequence (DNA): TGTGCCAGCAGTGATGGACAGGCCTCCCACTTT.